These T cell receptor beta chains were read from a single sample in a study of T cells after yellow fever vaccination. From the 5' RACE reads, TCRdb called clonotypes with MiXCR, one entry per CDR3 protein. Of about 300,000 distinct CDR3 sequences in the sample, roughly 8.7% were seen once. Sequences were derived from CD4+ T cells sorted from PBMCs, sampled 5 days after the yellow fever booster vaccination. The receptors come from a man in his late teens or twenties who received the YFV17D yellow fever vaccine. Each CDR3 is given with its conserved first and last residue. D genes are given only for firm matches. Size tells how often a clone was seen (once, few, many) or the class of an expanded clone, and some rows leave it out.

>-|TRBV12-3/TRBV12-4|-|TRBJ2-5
TGTGCCAGCAGTGATGGGGCCATGCAAGAGACCCAGTACTTC
CASSDGAMQETQYF
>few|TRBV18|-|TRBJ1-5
TGTGCCAGCTCACCCGGGGGGTATCGCAATCAGCCCCAGCATTTT
CASSPGGYRNQPQHF
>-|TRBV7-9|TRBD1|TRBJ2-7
TGTGCCAGCAGCTTAGAAGGCGGGGCGGGACAGGGGTTCTCCTACGAGCAGTACTTC
CASSLEGGAGQGFSYEQYF
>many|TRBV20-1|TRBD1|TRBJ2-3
TGCAGTGCTAGAGATCGTAGGGGGCCCACAGATACGCAGTATTTT
CSARDRRGPTDTQYF
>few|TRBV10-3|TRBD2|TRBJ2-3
TGTGCCATCAGCGTGGGACTAGCGGGACGCACAGATACGCAGTATTTT
CAISVGLAGRTDTQYF
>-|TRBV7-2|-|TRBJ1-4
TGTGCCAGCAGTCCTACTACAACTAATGAAAAACTGTTTTTT
CASSPTTTNEKLFF
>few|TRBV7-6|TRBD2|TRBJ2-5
TGTGCCAGCAGCTTAGCCGTTTGGCGGGGGTACCAAGAGACCCAGTACTTC
CASSLAVWRGYQETQYF
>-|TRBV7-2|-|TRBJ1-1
TGTGCCAGCAGCAGGGCAGGCGCACGTGAAGCTTTCTTT
CASSRAGAREAFF
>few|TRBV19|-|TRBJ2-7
TGTGCCAGTACCCTTTCCGCCGGGCCTGGAACCTACGAGCAGTACTTC
CASTLSAGPGTYEQYF
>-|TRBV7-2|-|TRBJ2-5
TGTGCCAGCAGCTTAGTACGGGGGTCGGAGACCCAGTACTTC
CASSLVRGSETQYF
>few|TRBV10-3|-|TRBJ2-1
TGTGCCATCAGTGAGTCGAACAGGGAGAATGAGCAGTTCTTC
CAISESNRENEQFF
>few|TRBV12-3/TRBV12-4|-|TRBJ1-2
TGTGCCAGCAGTTTCTATGCCTATGGCTACACCTTC
CASSFYAYGYTF
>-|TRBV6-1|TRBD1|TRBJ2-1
TGTGCCAGCCGCGGACAGGGTAGAAATGAGCAGTTCTTC
CASRGQGRNEQFF
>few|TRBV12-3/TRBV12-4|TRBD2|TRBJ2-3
TGTGCCACGAGGACTAGCGGACATGCAGATACGCAGTATTTT
CATRTSGHADTQYF
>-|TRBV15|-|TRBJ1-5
TGTGCCACCAGCAGAGGGAGCGCAGGTTATCAGCCCCAGCATTTT
CATSRGSAGYQPQHF